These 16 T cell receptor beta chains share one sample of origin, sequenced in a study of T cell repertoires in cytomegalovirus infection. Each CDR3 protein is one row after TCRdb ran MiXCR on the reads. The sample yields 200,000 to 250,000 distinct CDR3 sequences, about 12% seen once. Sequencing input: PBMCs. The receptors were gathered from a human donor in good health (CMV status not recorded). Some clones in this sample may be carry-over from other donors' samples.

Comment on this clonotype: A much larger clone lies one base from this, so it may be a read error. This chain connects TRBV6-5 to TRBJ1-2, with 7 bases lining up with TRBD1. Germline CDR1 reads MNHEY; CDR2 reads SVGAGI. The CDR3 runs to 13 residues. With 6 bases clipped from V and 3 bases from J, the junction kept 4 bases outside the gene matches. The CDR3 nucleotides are TGTGCCAGCAGAGCCGGGACAGACTATGGCTACACCTTC. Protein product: CASRAGTDYGYTF.

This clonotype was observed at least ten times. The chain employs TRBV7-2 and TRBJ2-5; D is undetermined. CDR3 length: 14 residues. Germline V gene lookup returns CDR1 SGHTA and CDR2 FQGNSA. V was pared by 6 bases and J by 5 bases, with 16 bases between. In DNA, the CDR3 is TGTGCCAGCAGACCTATGGCCGTTATTGAGACCCAGTACTTC. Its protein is CASRPMAVIETQYF.

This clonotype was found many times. CDR3 DNA: TGTGCCAGCAGCTTGCTGGGGAACAACCAAGAGACCCAGTACTTC. It translates to CASSLLGNNQETQYF. The chain couples TRBV7-2 to TRBJ2-5; D remains unclear. Germline lookup yields CDR1 SGHTA and CDR2 FQGNSA. The V gene lost 3 bases and the J gene lost 0 bases, with 11 bases spanning the gap. The CDR3 consists of 15 residues.

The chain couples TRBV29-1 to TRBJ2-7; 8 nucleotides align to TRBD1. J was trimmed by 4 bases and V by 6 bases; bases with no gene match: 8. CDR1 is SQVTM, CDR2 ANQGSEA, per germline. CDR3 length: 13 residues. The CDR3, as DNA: TGCAGCGTCGCGGACAGGGTGGGTTACGAGCAGTACTTC. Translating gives CSVADRVGYEQYF.

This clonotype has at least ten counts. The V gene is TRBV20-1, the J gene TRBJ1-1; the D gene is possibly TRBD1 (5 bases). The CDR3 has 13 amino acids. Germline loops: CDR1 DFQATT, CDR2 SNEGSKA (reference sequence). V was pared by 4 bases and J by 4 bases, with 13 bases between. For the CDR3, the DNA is TGCAGTGCTACCAAGACAGAGAGCACTGAAGCTTTCTTT. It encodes CSATKTESTEAFF.

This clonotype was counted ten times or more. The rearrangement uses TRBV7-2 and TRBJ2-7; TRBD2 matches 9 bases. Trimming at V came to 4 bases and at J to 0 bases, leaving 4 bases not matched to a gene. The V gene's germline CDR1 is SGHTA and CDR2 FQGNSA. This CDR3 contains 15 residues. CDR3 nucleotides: TGTGCCAGCAGCTCGACTAGCGGCCCCTCCTACGAGCAGTACTTC. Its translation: CASSSTSGPSYEQYF. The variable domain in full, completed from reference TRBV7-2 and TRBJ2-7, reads GAGVSQSPSNKVTEKGKDVELRCDPISGHTALYWYRQSLGQGLEFLIYFQGNSAPDKSGLPSDRFSAERTGGSVSTLTIQRTQQEDSAVYLCASSSTSGPSYEQYFGPGTRLTVT.

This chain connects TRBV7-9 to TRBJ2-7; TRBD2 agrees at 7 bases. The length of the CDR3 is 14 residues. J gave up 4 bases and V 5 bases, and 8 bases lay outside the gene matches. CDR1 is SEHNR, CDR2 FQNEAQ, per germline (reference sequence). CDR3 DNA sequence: TGTGCCAGCAGCCCGGGAGGTGTCGGGTACGAGCAGTACTTC. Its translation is CASSPGGVGYEQYF.

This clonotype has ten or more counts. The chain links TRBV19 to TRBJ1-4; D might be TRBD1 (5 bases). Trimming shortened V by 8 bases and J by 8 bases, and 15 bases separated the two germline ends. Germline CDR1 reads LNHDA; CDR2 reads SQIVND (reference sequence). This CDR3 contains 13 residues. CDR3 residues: CASSPGALEKLFF. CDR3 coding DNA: TGTGCCAGTTCCCCCGGGGCTCTCGAAAAACTGTTTTTT.

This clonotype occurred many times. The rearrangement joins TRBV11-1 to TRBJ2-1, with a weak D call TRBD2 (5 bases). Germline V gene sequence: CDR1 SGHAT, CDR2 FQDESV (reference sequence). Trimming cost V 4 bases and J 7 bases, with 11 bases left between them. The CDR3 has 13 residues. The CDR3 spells CASSSVGGNEQFF. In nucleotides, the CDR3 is TGTGCCAGCAGCTCAGTAGGCGGGAATGAGCAGTTCTTC.

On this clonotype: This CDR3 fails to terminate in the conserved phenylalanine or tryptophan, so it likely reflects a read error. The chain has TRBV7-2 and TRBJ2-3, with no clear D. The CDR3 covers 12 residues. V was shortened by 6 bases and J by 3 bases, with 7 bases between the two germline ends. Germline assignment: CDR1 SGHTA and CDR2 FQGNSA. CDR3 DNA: TGTGCCAGCAGTTCGGCGACAGATACGCAGTATCTT. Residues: CASSSATDTQYL.

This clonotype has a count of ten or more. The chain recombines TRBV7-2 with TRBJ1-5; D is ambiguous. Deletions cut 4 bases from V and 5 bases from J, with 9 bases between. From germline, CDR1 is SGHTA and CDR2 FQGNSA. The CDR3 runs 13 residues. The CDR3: CASSSGPHQPQHF. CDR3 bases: TGTGCCAGCAGCTCTGGGCCCCATCAGCCCCAGCATTTT.

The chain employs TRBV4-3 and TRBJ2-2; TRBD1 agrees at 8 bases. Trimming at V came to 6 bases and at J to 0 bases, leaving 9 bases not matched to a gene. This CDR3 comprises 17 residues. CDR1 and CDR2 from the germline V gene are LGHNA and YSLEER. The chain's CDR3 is CASSPSLDRANTGELFF. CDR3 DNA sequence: TGCGCCAGCAGTCCTTCGCTGGACAGGGCGAACACCGGGGAGCTGTTTTTT.

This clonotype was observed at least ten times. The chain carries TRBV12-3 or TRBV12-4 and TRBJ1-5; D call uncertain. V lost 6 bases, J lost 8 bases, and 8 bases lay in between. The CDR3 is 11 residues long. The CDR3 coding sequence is TGTGCCAGCAGCGCCACAGAGCCCCAGCATTTT. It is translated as CASSATEPQHF.

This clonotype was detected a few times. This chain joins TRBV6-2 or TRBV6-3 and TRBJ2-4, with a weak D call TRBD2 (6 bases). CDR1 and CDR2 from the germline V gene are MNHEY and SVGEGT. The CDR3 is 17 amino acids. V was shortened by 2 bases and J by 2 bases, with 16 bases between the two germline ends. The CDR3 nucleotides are TGTGCCAGCAGTTACGGGCGGGGTCTAGGATCCAAAAACATTCAGTACTTC. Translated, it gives CASSYGRGLGSKNIQYF.

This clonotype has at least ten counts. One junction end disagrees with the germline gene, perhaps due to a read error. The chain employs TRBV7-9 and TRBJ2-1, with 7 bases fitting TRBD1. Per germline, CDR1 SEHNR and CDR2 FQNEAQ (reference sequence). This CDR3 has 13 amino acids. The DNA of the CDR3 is TGTGCCAGCAGCTTAGATGCCCCGGGACAGCAATTCTTC. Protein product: CASSLDAPGQQFF.

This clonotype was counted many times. This CDR3 reads CASSIAPGPGGNEQFF. CDR3 in DNA: TGTGCCAGTAGTATAGCCCCAGGGCCCGGGGGCAATGAGCAGTTCTTC. J is TRBJ2-1 and V is TRBV19; tentatively, D is TRBD2 (6 bases). V was pared by 1 base and J by 6 bases, with 16 bases between. Germline V gene lookup returns CDR1 LNHDA and CDR2 SQIVND (reference sequence). The length of the CDR3 is 16 residues.